This T cell receptor (beta chain) was retrieved from a study of cytomegalovirus exposure and HLA in healthy donors. Trimming removed 7 bases at V and 4 bases at J, with 19 bases between. This CDR3 region has 15 residues. The germline V gene has CDR1 MNHEY and CDR2 SVGAGI. 13 Jbeta primers and 60 Vbeta primers were used for the PCR. Some clones are missing from TCRdb's copy, which holds only in-frame ones; the method was immunoSEQ multiplex PCR. Recorded for this sample: 200,000 to 250,000 clones. This chain connects TRBV6-5 to TRBJ2-5, with D perhaps TRBD2 (6 bases). Sequenced material: PBMCs. The receptor was derived from a girl aged 2 to 10 in good health and CMV-seropositive. The CDR3 DNA follows: TGTGCCAGCAAAACACAGGTCGGGAGTGCAGAGACCCAGTACTTC. Protein product: CASKTQVGSAETQYF.